One sample yielded the 23 T cell receptor beta chains listed below, sequenced in a study of T cells in Graves' hyperthyroidism and ophthalmopathy. Amplification targeted TCR beta CDR3 regions from RNA transcripts. The study used the HTBI primer set for a first-round RT-PCR of the TCR CDR3. MiXCR, applied by TCRdb to the multiplex PCR reads, yields one record per CDR3 protein. This sample carries more than 300,000 distinct CDR3 sequences, around 14% of them seen once, and the ten largest clones take roughly 11%. Input material: blood. The receptors originated from a woman in her sixties or seventies with Graves' hyperthyroidism.

The chain employs TRBV19 and TRBJ2-4; D perhaps matches TRBD2 (6 bases). CDR3 size: 17 residues. The germline V gene has CDR1 LNHDA and CDR2 SQIVND (reference sequence). Trimming left V 1 base short and J 0 bases short, with 13 bases between. This chain's CDR3 is CASSIGGRTRAKNIQYF. CDR3 coding DNA: TGTGCCAGTAGTATAGGTGGGAGGACTCGAGCCAAAAACATTCAGTACTTC.

This clonotype appeared once. This may stem from a read error, because a much larger clone lies one nucleotide away. Without the conserved terminal phenylalanine or tryptophan, this CDR3 likely stems from a read error. The chain has TRBV2 and TRBJ1-2, with D unresolved. CDR1 is SNHLY and CDR2 is FYNNEI in the germline V gene. The CDR3 extends over 14 amino acids. The ends were cut back, 7 bases at V and 1 base at J, with 13 bases in the middle. For the CDR3, the DNA is TGTGCCAGCAATACAGACGGAGTTAACTATGGCTACACCTCC. Protein: CASNTDGVNYGYTS.

This clonotype was observed a few times. This chain joins TRBV19 and TRBJ2-4, with D perhaps TRBD1 or TRBD2 (5 bases each). Trimming pared 3 bases from V and 0 bases from J, leaving 12 bases between. The CDR3 sequence is 16 residues long. Germline V lookup: CDR1 LNHDA, CDR2 SQIVND (reference sequence). CDR3 bases: TGTGCCAGTAGTATCGGGGCCCTGATAGCCAAAAACATTCAGTACTTC. Encoded protein: CASSIGALIAKNIQYF.

This clonotype was seen many times. The chain uses TRBV5-1 and TRBJ1-2; D not certain. Trimming pared 3 bases from V and 4 bases from J, leaving 7 bases between. Germline CDR1 and CDR2: SGHRS and YFSETQ. The CDR3 covers 12 residues. In nucleotides, the CDR3 is TGCGCCAGCAGCTCGAATTTCTATGGCTACACCTTC. Its protein is CASSSNFYGYTF.

This clonotype was seen ten or more times. This sequence joins TRBV4-2 and TRBJ2-5; D gene uncertain. The germline V gene has CDR1 LGHNA and CDR2 YNFKEQ. The length of the CDR3 is 16 residues. The V end lost 0 bases, the J end lost 1 base, and 12 bases lay between the germline ends. The CDR3 is CASSQEVAVVQETQYF. The CDR3 DNA reads TGTGCCAGCAGCCAAGAGGTGGCAGTGGTCCAAGAGACCCAGTACTTC.

At least ten counts were recorded for this clonotype. This chain connects TRBV7-2 to TRBJ2-5; the match to TRBD2 covers 11 bases. Trimming took 5 bases from V and 2 from J; bases not matched to a gene: 4. The CDR3 contains 15 residues. The germline V gene encodes CDR1 SGHTA and CDR2 FQGNSA. The CDR3, as DNA: TGTGCCAGCAGCACAAGACTAGCGGGACAAGAGACCCAGTACTTC. Translating it yields CASSTRLAGQETQYF.

This clonotype occurred many times. The chain uses TRBV11-3 and TRBJ2-5; D may match TRBD1 or TRBD2 (5 bases each). V dropped 4 bases and J dropped 4 bases, with 16 bases sitting between them. CDR3 size: 15 residues. Germline lookup yields CDR1 SGHNT and CDR2 YENEEA. The CDR3 region is CASSSRRDRPETQYF. CDR3 in DNA: TGTGCCAGCAGCTCACGCCGGGACCGGCCAGAGACCCAGTACTTC. Full variable domain (missing parts from reference TRBV11-3 and TRBJ2-5): EAGVVQSPRYKIIEKKQPVAFWCNPISGHNTLYWYLQNLGQGPELLIRYENEEAVDDSQLPKDRFSAERLKGVDSTLKIQPAELGDSAVYLCASSSRRDRPETQYFGPGTRLLVL.

This CDR3 reads CASSPGTGGGLDTQYF. CDR3 nucleotide sequence: TGTGCCAGCAGCCCCGGGACAGGGGGCGGCTTGGATACGCAGTATTTT. The genes are TRBV5-4 and TRBJ2-3, with 12 positions matching TRBD1. In germline, CDR1 is SGHNT, CDR2 YYREEE (reference sequence). V dropped 4 bases and J dropped 6; count of bases not matched to a gene: 9. This CDR3 comprises 16 residues.

In its sample, this clonotype was seen many times. The chain uses TRBV18 and TRBJ1-1; D not certain. CDR3 length equals 12 residues. V was shortened by 3 bases and J by 5 bases, with 7 bases between the two germline ends. Germline V gene data show CDR1 as KGHSH and CDR2 as LQKENI. In nucleotides, the CDR3 is TGTGCCAGCTCACCCGTCAGGACTGAAGCTTTCTTT. Protein sequence: CASSPVRTEAFF.

The chain links TRBV5-6 to TRBJ2-1; 7 nucleotides align to TRBD1. CDR1 and CDR2 from the germline V gene are SGHDT and YYEEEE. The V segment lost 4 bases and the J segment 9 bases; nucleotides outside the gene matches: 4. The CDR3 has 12 residues. The CDR3 DNA reads TGTGCCAGCAGCCAGACAGGGCGTGAGCAGTTCTTC. Translation gives CASSQTGREQFF.

This clonotype was seen repeatedly, ten times or more. Here the CDR3 reads CASSQDSDREAFF. The CDR3 DNA reads TGTGCCAGCAGCCAAGATTCTGACCGTGAAGCTTTCTTT. This rearrangement joins TRBV3-1 to TRBJ1-1, with unresolved D. Trimming took 0 bases from V and 7 from J, leaving 9 bases between them. CDR3 length equals 13 residues. From germline, CDR1 is LGHDT and CDR2 YNNKEL (reference sequence).

This clonotype was observed many times. The chain recombines TRBV5-1 with TRBJ2-7; D possibly matches TRBD1 or TRBD2 (5 bases each). Per the germline V gene, CDR1 is SGHRS and CDR2 is YFSETQ. Trimming removed 4 bases from V and 3 bases from J, with 14 bases in between. This CDR3 contains 14 residues. In DNA, the CDR3 is TGCGCCAGCAGCCTGGGGACGAACGACTACGAGCAGTACTTC. Translation: CASSLGTNDYEQYF. The whole variable domain, filled in from reference TRBV5-1 and TRBJ2-7, reads KAGVTQTPRYLIKTRGQQVTLSCSPISGHRSVSWYQQTPGQGLQFLFEYFSETQRNKGNFPGRFSGRQFSNSRSEMNVSTLELGDSALYLCASSLGTNDYEQYFGPGTRLTVT.

The sample holds many counts of this clonotype. The chain uses TRBV7-8 and TRBJ2-7; D ambiguous. Germline-derived CDR1 and CDR2 are SGHVS and FQNEAQ. CDR3 length equals 14 residues. V lost 6 bases to trimming and J lost 0 bases, with 12 bases between them. The CDR3: CASRKDEISYEQYF. CDR3 nucleotide sequence: TGTGCCAGCAGAAAGGACGAGATCTCCTACGAGCAGTACTTC.

In this sample, this clonotype turned up many times. This rearrangement joins TRBV5-5 to TRBJ2-7; D ambiguous. Trimming stripped 6 bases from V and 0 bases from J, with 19 bases between. The length of the CDR3 is 16 residues. Looked up from germline, CDR1 is SGHKS and CDR2 is YYEKEE (reference sequence). CDR3 nucleotide sequence: TGTGCCAGCATCAATCCAACCCCCTGGGGCTCCTACGAGCAGTACTTC. Translation: CASINPTPWGSYEQYF.

This clonotype occurred many times. The chain joins TRBV15 to TRBJ2-2; 12 bases line up with TRBD2. CDR3 length: 17 amino acids. The V gene's germline CDR1 is LNHNV and CDR2 YYDKDF (reference sequence). V trimming: 5 bases; J trimming: 3 bases; junction bases outside the gene matches: 7. The CDR3 sequence is CATSSSGRAGDTGELFF. The CDR3 DNA reads TGTGCCACCAGCTCTAGCGGGAGGGCCGGGGACACCGGGGAGCTGTTTTTT.

In its sample, this clonotype was seen many times. This CDR3 reads CASSIGGTSYNEQFF. DNA of the CDR3: TGTGCCAGTAGTATCGGCGGGACCTCATACAATGAGCAGTTCTTC. This rearrangement joins TRBV19 to TRBJ2-1; TRBD2 might be the D (6 bases). V was clipped by 3 bases and J by 4 bases, with 13 bases between them. This CDR3 region has 15 residues. In germline, CDR1 is LNHDA, CDR2 SQIVND (reference sequence).

This clonotype was recorded many times. The V and J genes are TRBV3-1 and TRBJ2-5; TRBD1 aligns across 8 bases. Germline-derived CDR1 and CDR2 are LGHDT and YNNKEL (reference sequence). The CDR3 has 16 amino acids. V gave up 2 bases and J gave up 5 bases; unmatched junction bases: 10. The DNA of the CDR3 is TGTGCCAGCAGCCAAAACACCCAGGGGGCTTGGGAGACCCAGTACTTC. This sequence encodes CASSQNTQGAWETQYF.

In this sample, this clonotype turned up a few times. It may be a read error: a sequence one base away is much more abundant. This sequence joins TRBV6-1 and TRBJ2-1, with 9 nucleotides matching TRBD1. CDR1 is MNHNS and CDR2 is SASEGT in the germline V gene. The CDR3 has 14 residues. The CDR3 DNA reads as TGTGCCAGCAGCGCGACAGGGGGTTACAATGAGCAGCTCTTC. This gives the protein CASSATGGYNEQLF.

V gene TRBV7-9 combines with J gene TRBJ2-2, with 7 bases lining up with TRBD1. The CDR3 runs 16 residues. Germline CDR1 and CDR2: SEHNR and FQNEAQ (reference sequence). J was trimmed by 0 bases and V by 5 bases; bases with no gene match: 6. The CDR3 protein is CASSAGQATNTGELFF. The CDR3 bases are TGTGCCAGCAGCGCCGGACAGGCTACGAACACCGGGGAGCTGTTTTTT. Combining the CDR3 with reference TRBV7-9 and TRBJ2-2 gives the whole variable domain DTGVSQNPRHKITKRGQNVTFRCDPISEHNRLYWYRQTLGQGPEFLTYFQNEAQLEKSRLLSDRFSAERPKGSFSTLEIQRTEQGDSAMYLCASSAGQATNTGELFFGEGSRLTVL.

This clonotype was recorded many times. CDR3 loop: CASRTGRGRNQPQHF. CDR3 nucleotide sequence: TGTGCCAGCAGGACGGGGAGGGGGCGGAATCAGCCCCAGCATTTT. The rearrangement links TRBV6-1 to TRBJ1-5; 7 bases fit TRBD1. Trimming took 6 bases from V and 4 from J; bases not matched to a gene: 9. This CDR3 is 15 amino acids long. Germline V gives CDR1 MNHNS, CDR2 SASEGT.

This clonotype has a count of ten or more. The J gene is TRBJ2-7, the V gene TRBV11-2, with no clear D. This CDR3 comprises 12 residues. The germline CDR1 and CDR2 sequences are SGHAT and FQNNGV. Trimming stripped 5 bases from V and 5 bases from J, with 10 bases between. The CDR3 DNA reads as TGTGCCAGCAGCCCCTCCATGGACGAGCAGTACTTC. Its translation: CASSPSMDEQYF.

This chain links TRBV5-1 with TRBJ2-3; 11 positions agree with TRBD2. Germline trimming cut 1 base from V and 0 bases from J; bases unmatched to any gene: 7. The CDR3 contains 18 residues. Per germline, CDR1 SGHRS and CDR2 YFSETQ. The DNA for the CDR3 is TGCGCCAGCAGCTTGATACTAGCGGGAGAGACTAGCACAGATACGCAGTATTTT. Amino acids: CASSLILAGETSTDTQYF.

At least ten counts were recorded for this clonotype. The chain carries TRBV7-3 and TRBJ1-5, with TRBD1 identical over 7 bases. Trimming removed 2 bases from V and 2 bases from J; junction bases left unmatched: 6. CDR3 size: 16 residues. Looked up from germline, CDR1 is SGHTA and CDR2 is FQGTGA. Written as DNA, the CDR3 is TGTGCCAGCAGCTTAGATGAGGGGGCCGGCAATCAGCCCCAGCATTTT. This codes for CASSLDEGAGNQPQHF.